The text below deals with one T cell receptor beta chain. Its antigen is unknown. This entry is derived from a study of cytomegalovirus exposure and HLA in healthy donors. Study-level findings and limits: In a later analysis, at a false discovery rate of 0.05, 16,951 TCR beta sequences matched HLA alleles. A later analysis linked a missense DCLRE1C variant to TCR beta V- and J-gene trimming. Productive rates of about 90% or about 30% were seen for most TCR beta V segments in an earlier analysis.

Amplification used 60 Vbeta primers and 13 Jbeta primers. Some clones are missing from TCRdb's copy, which holds only in-frame ones; the method was immunoSEQ multiplex PCR. The top ten hold around 3.2% of the sample, which has under 200,000 clones, under 85% seen once. Germline loops: CDR1 SNHLY, CDR2 FYNNEI. This CDR3 is built from 13 residues. The germline V and J ends were trimmed by 6 bases and 2 bases, with 9 bases remaining between them. This sequence joins TRBV2 and TRBJ2-3; D uncertain. The sample comprised PBMCs. This TCR was recovered from a female donor in good health and CMV-seronegative. CDR3 amino acids: CASRVRSTDTQYF. CDR3 bases: TGTGCCAGCAGGGTGAGGTCCACAGATACGCAGTATTTT.